The rows below give T cell receptor beta chains drawn from one sample of a study of beta chain features in type 1 diabetes. Repertoires were generated with immunoSEQ multiplex PCR, while TCRdb's copy carries only in-frame clones and drops some. The profile covers 150,000 or so clones, with around 8.7% appearing a single time and approximately 0.68% taken by the ten largest. Material: central memory CD4+ T cells from blood. The receptors stem from a young man in good health. Each CDR3 is given with its conserved first and last residue. The D gene is left open where the match is weak. Not every row has a clone size; where given, it reads once, few, many or a size class.

j_call v_call clone_size d_call cdr3_aa cdr3_nt
TRBJ1-6 TRBV29-1 few TRBD1 CSVRGQGDNSPLHF TGCAGCGTCCGGGGACAGGGGGATAATTCACCCCTCCACTTT
TRBJ2-1 TRBV4-2 few TRBD2 CASSQTTSGGVYEQFF TGTGCCAGCAGCCAAACGACTAGCGGGGGGGTATATGAGCAGTTCTTC
TRBJ2-1 TRBV14 few TRBD1 CASSRQGVNNEQFF TGTGCCAGCAGTCGACAGGGAGTAAACAATGAGCAGTTCTTC
TRBJ1-1 TRBV7-2 few . CASSRSRENTEAFF TGTGCCAGCAGCCGAAGTCGCGAGAACACTGAAGCTTTCTTT
TRBJ1-2 TRBV10-3 few TRBD1 CAISGDQGAGYGYTF TGTGCCATCAGTGGAGACCAGGGGGCGGGGTATGGCTACACCTTC
TRBJ2-3 TRBV5-1 few TRBD2 CASSRSVSGGAADTQYF TGCGCCAGCAGCCGATCGGTCAGCGGGGGGGCTGCAGATACGCAGTATTTT
TRBJ1-2 TRBV6-1 . TRBD1 CASSRQGLDGYTF TGTGCCAGCAGCAGACAGGGGCTGGATGGCTACACCTTC
TRBJ2-3 TRBV7-3 . TRBD2 CASSLRGGSTDTQYF TGTGCCAGCAGCTTACGCGGGGGGAGCACAGATACGCAGTATTTT
TRBJ2-7 TRBV27 few TRBD1 CASSILGTVTYEQYF TGTGCCAGCAGTATTCTCGGGACAGTAACCTACGAGCAGTACTTC
TRBJ2-7 TRBV7-2 . . CASSLGTQKGEQYF TGTGCCAGCAGCTTAGGGACTCAGAAAGGCGAGCAGTACTTC
TRBJ2-7 TRBV7-9 . TRBD2 CASSPSGGEQYF TGTGCCAGCAGCCCTTCCGGGGGGGAGCAGTACTTC
TRBJ2-3 TRBV9 few TRBD1 CASSNGQGYTDTQYF TGTGCCAGCTCTAATGGACAGGGCTACACAGATACGCAGTATTTT
TRBJ2-5 TRBV14 . . CASSIAPQETQYF TGTGCCAGCAGCATAGCGCCCCAAGAGACCCAGTACTTC
TRBJ2-2 TRBV7-2 . TRBD2 CASSIRLAGNTGELFF TGTGCCAGCAGCATCCGACTAGCGGGGAACACCGGGGAGCTGTTTTTT
TRBJ1-5 TRBV7-2 . . CASSLGGGRKNQPQHF TGTGCCAGCAGCTTAGGAGGAGGGAGGAAAAATCAGCCCCAGCATTTT
TRBJ2-7 TRBV5-6 few . CASSLHRHEQYF TGTGCCAGCAGCTTACACCGCCACGAGCAGTACTTC
TRBJ2-7 TRBV30 few TRBD1 CAWRPGGTGEQYF TGTGCCTGGAGACCAGGGGGAACGGGGGAGCAGTACTTC
TRBJ2-3 TRBV11-1 few . CASSLGLGGSTDTQYF TGTGCCAGCAGCTTAGGGCTGGGGGGAAGCACAGATACGCAGTATTTT
TRBJ1-1 TRBV19 . TRBD1 CASSQGQTVNEAFF TGTGCCAGTAGCCAGGGACAGACAGTGAATGAAGCTTTCTTT